This T cell receptor beta chain came from a study of T cells in Graves' hyperthyroidism and ophthalmopathy. Researchers took RNA transcripts and amplified the TCR beta CDR3 regions from them. Using the HTBI primer set, a first-round RT-PCR was run on the TCR CDR3. TCRdb reanalysed the multiplex PCR reads using MiXCR and keeps one entry per CDR3 protein. The sample shows 500,000 or so distinct CDR3 sequences, 15% to 20% of them seen only once. Duration under 3 months, a NOSPECS grade of at least 4, and a Clinical Activity Score of at least 3 characterized the ophthalmopathy patients. Study conclusions and caveats: Most clonotypes expanded in thyroid above 0.001 were likewise present in blood.

In this sample, this clonotype turned up many times. Its antigen is not known. The origin of this receptor is a woman in her 30s with Graves' ophthalmopathy. Sequencing input: blood.

The CDR3 protein is CASSIPFTSTGELFF. CDR3 in DNA: TGTGCCAGCAGTATACCATTCACATCCACCGGGGAGCTGTTTTTT. The chain is built from TRBV28 and TRBJ2-2; D remains ambiguous. Trimming removed 5 bases at V and 4 bases at J, with 14 bases between. This CDR3 is built from 15 residues. Germline CDR1 reads MDHEN; CDR2 reads SYDVKM.